This T cell receptor (beta chain) was recovered during a study of blood T cell repertoires in COVID-19. Study details: Both acute and convalescent COVID-19 samples were obtained from the United States, Italy and Spain. T cells, B-cell-depleted T cells, or PBMCs supplied cDNA or gDNA.

Original processing notes: Scientists estimated how many nucleated cells there were by amplifying reference gene primers. Produced via immunoSEQ multiplex PCR; TCRdb's table is partial and in-frame only. D and trimming were read from the DNA, whereas the V and J calls and clone size are those reported in that table. The sample lists some 52,000 clones, 75% to 90% occurring once. The CDR3 spans 15 residues. After removal of 5 bases from V and 5 bases from J, the junction contained 9 bases not matched to a gene. CDR1 LNHDA and CDR2 SQIVND come from the germline V gene (reference sequence). The source material was peripheral blood. The rearrangement uses TRBV19 and TRBJ2-5; 9 bases match TRBD2. The sequence came from a man aged 60 to 75 with active COVID-19. The CDR3 here is CASSPGGTSWETQYF. CDR3 coding DNA: TGTGCCAGTAGTCCGGGGGGGACTAGCTGGGAGACCCAGTACTTC.